Below are 29 T cell receptor beta chains sequenced from a single sample in a study of identical twins (dated by TCRdb to 2015 to 2016). Library preparation used 5' RACE. Sequencing was performed on an Illumina HiSeq 2000. In-frame beta chains were kept once TCRdb had trimmed the public reads at Q25 with fastp and called clones with MiXCR. Each record represents a unique CDR3 protein, reported with the most common genes and DNA among its rows. Present in this sample are under 300,000 distinct CDR3 sequences, over 9.5% of which were seen just once. The ten largest account for 3.5% to 4.5% of the sample. The same sample was also used in a study of yellow fever vaccine responses in identical twins.

The sample was memory (CD45RO+) T cells sorted from blood. According to the study, the label for this sample's cell subset or site signals: CD45RO+ enriched T cells. The receptors originated from a young woman in good health.

This clonotype was seen only a few times. The V and J genes are TRBV6-5 and TRBJ2-5; D is undetermined. Germline CDR1 reads MNHEY; CDR2 reads SVGAGI. The V and J ends lost 0 bases and 1 base respectively, with 12 bases between them. The CDR3 is made up of 16 amino acids. Written as DNA, the CDR3 is TGTGCCAGCAGTTACTCGAGGCCCCGGCCCCAAGAGACCCAGTACTTC. Translation gives CASSYSRPRPQETQYF.

CDR3 sequence (DNA): TGTGCCAGCAGCTTAGTCGGAGGGGACGCTGAAAAACTGTTTTTT. Translating it yields CASSLVGGDAEKLFF. V usage is TRBV7-6 and J usage is TRBJ1-4, with TRBD1 as a possible D gene (5 bases). Per germline, CDR1 SGHVS and CDR2 FNYEAQ. Deletions cut 1 base from V and 7 bases from J, with 13 bases between. The CDR3 sequence is 15 residues long.

The rearrangement joins TRBV11-2 to TRBJ2-5; D gene unclear. CDR1 and CDR2 (germline): SGHAT, FQNNGV. The CDR3 extends over 20 amino acids. The V end was cut by 5 bases, the J end by 4 bases, with 32 bases between. The CDR3 sequence: CASSASLIFSAGDRRETQYF. Written as DNA, the CDR3 is TGTGCCAGCAGCGCATCACTTATTTTTTCGGCCGGAGATCGCCGAGAGACCCAGTACTTC.

This clonotype was picked up many times. This chain uses TRBV7-9 with TRBJ2-3; D possibly matches TRBD1 or TRBD2 (6 bases each). Looked up from germline, CDR1 is SEHNR and CDR2 is FQNEAQ (reference sequence). Trimming took 7 bases from V and 8 from J, leaving 19 bases between them. The CDR3 totals 14 residues. CDR3 residues: CASIVGGGVGTQYF. The CDR3 nucleotides are TGTGCCAGCATCGTCGGGGGCGGCGTGGGTACGCAGTATTTT.

This clonotype has at least ten counts. The chain joins TRBV6-4 to TRBJ2-3; tentatively, D is TRBD2 (6 bases). V was pared by 3 bases and J by 0 bases, with 10 bases between. The length of the CDR3 is 15 residues. CDR1 and CDR2 from the germline V gene are MRHNA and SNTAGT. CDR3 DNA: TGTGCCAGCAGTGAAAAGGCGGGGAGCACAGATACGCAGTATTTT. Translating it yields CASSEKAGSTDTQYF.

This clonotype appeared a few times. V gene TRBV6-1 combines with J gene TRBJ2-5; 9 positions match TRBD2. The germline gives CDR1 MNHNS, CDR2 SASEGT. CDR3 length: 15 amino acids. The ends lost 7 bases at V and 4 bases at J; junction bases unmatched: 10. CDR3 amino acids: CASTSSGRRGETQYF. The CDR3 bases are TGTGCCAGCACCAGTAGCGGGAGAAGGGGAGAGACCCAGTACTTC.

This clonotype has just a few counts. The chain uses TRBV20-1 and TRBJ2-1; TRBD1 aligns across 9 bases. The CDR3 sequence is 15 residues long. Germline CDR1 DFQATT, CDR2 SNEGSKA (reference sequence). V dropped 6 bases and J dropped 4; count of bases not matched to a gene: 10. CDR3 sequence reads: CSALGGTGSYNEQFF. For the CDR3, the DNA is TGCAGTGCGCTCGGCGGGACAGGGTCTTACAATGAGCAGTTCTTC.

A word on this clonotype: Sequence at one end of the junction differs from germline and may be a read error. This chain joins TRBV7-7 and TRBJ1-3; D is ambiguous. The CDR3 loop spans 14 amino acids. CDR1 and CDR2 (germline): SSHAT, FNYEAQ (reference sequence). This CDR3 is CASSPTQSGNTIYF. The CDR3 region has the DNA TGTGCTAGCAGCCCGACCCAGTCAGGAAACACCATATATTTT.

The V and J genes are TRBV28 and TRBJ1-6; no reliable D call. The CDR3 runs to 16 residues. CDR1 is MDHEN and CDR2 is SYDVKM in the germline V gene. Between the trimmed V and J ends, which lost 2 bases and 0 bases, there was a span of 8 bases. CDR3 amino acids: CASSLPHSSYNSPLHF. The CDR3 DNA reads TGTGCCAGCAGTTTACCTCATAGCTCCTATAATTCACCCCTCCACTTT.

This clonotype was seen a few times. The chain carries TRBV7-9 and TRBJ1-6; 7 nucleotides match TRBD1. Germline V gene lookup returns CDR1 SEHNR and CDR2 FQNEAQ (reference sequence). The CDR3 covers 14 residues. V gave up 1 base and J gave up 9 bases; unmatched junction bases: 3. The CDR3 DNA reads TGTGCCAGCAGCTTAGAACAGGGGAGTTCACCCCTCCACTTT. It is translated as CASSLEQGSSPLHF.

This clonotype was observed a handful of times. The V gene is TRBV2, the J gene TRBJ2-5; D remains unclear. V lost 9 bases and J lost 0, with 8 bases in between. The CDR3 spans 12 residues. CDR1 and CDR2 (germline): SNHLY, FYNNEI. The CDR3 coding sequence is TGTGCCAGTAACTCCTACCAAGAGACCCAGTACTTC. It encodes CASNSYQETQYF.

This clonotype showed up many times. This chain connects TRBV7-8 to TRBJ2-5; perhaps D is TRBD1 or TRBD2 (5 bases each). V shed 2 bases and J shed 2 bases, with 9 bases lying between them. Germline V gene lookup returns CDR1 SGHVS and CDR2 FQNEAQ. This CDR3 has 14 residues. The CDR3 protein is CASSLTGAQETQYF. The CDR3, as DNA: TGTGCCAGCAGCTTAACCGGGGCACAAGAGACCCAGTACTTC.

This clonotype occurred a few times. The chain couples TRBV7-8 to TRBJ2-3, with 13 positions matching TRBD2. V lost 1 base, J lost 6 bases, and 7 bases stayed unmatched. This CDR3 is 17 amino acids long. Germline V gene sequence: CDR1 SGHVS, CDR2 FQNEAQ. The DNA of the CDR3 is TGTGCCAGCAGCTTAGAGAAACTAGCGGGGGGGTATGATACGCAGTATTTT. This encodes CASSLEKLAGGYDTQYF.

V gene TRBV15 combines with J gene TRBJ2-6; possibly TRBD1 for D (6 bases). Trimming stripped 3 bases from V and 1 base from J, with 10 bases between. Germline V gene lookup returns CDR1 LNHNV and CDR2 YYDKDF (reference sequence). The CDR3 has 16 amino acids. The CDR3 region has the DNA TGTGCCACCAGCAGGGAGCAGGGGTCTGGGGCCAACGTCCTGACTTTC. It codes for CATSREQGSGANVLTF.

The table lists this clonotype with a few counts. V is TRBV6-1 and J is TRBJ1-5; possible D gene TRBD1, 5 bases. This CDR3 spans 14 amino acids. Per the germline V gene, CDR1 is MNHNS and CDR2 is SASEGT. V dropped 5 bases and J dropped 3 bases, with 11 bases sitting between them. This chain's CDR3 is CASSTGGFNQPQHF. The CDR3 nucleotides read TGTGCCAGCAGTACAGGAGGTTTCAATCAGCCCCAGCATTTT.

As for this clonotype: Just one base apart from a much larger clone, this may be a read error. The V gene is TRBV12-3 or TRBV12-4, the J gene TRBJ2-3; 8 nucleotides line up with TRBD2. The CDR3 consists of 14 residues. Here the CDR3 DNA reads TGTGCCAGCAGGCCGGGGGGGATATCGGGTACGCATTATTTT. This gives the protein CASRPGGISGTHYF.

This clonotype was counted at least ten times. This rearrangement joins TRBV6-1 to TRBJ2-2; D might be TRBD2 (5 bases). The CDR3 length is 15 residues. From germline, CDR1 is MNHNS and CDR2 SASEGT. Trimming stripped 4 bases from V and 5 bases from J, with 14 bases between. The CDR3 sequence is CASSASGGSTGELFF. DNA for the CDR3: TGTGCCAGCAGTGCGTCCGGCGGGTCTACCGGGGAGCTGTTTTTT.

The chain uses TRBV7-2 and TRBJ1-2; tentatively, D is TRBD1 (5 bases). V lost 5 bases and J lost 2, with 15 bases in between. The CDR3 has 15 residues. Germline CDR1 reads SGHTA; CDR2 reads FQGNSA. The CDR3 DNA is TGTGCCAGCAGCGCCGGGGCGTCGAACAACTATGGCTACACCTTC. This translates into CASSAGASNNYGYTF.

This clonotype was seen repeatedly, ten times or more. The chain carries TRBV11-3 and TRBJ2-1; 9 bases are a match to TRBD2. Trimming at V came to 5 bases and at J to 0 bases, leaving 2 bases not matched to a gene. The CDR3 loop spans 15 amino acids. Germline V gene lookup returns CDR1 SGHNT and CDR2 YENEEA. The CDR3 sequence: CASSRTSASYNEQFF. CDR3 DNA sequence: TGTGCCAGCAGCCGGACTAGCGCCTCCTACAATGAGCAGTTCTTC.

V gene TRBV3-1 combines with J gene TRBJ2-1; possible D gene TRBD2, 6 bases. Germline CDR1 LGHDT, CDR2 YNNKEL (reference sequence). The V end was cut by 1 base, the J end by 7 bases, with 14 bases between. This CDR3 spans 15 amino acids. The CDR3 loop reads CASSQGLEAGNEQFF. The CDR3 nucleotides read TGTGCCAGCAGCCAAGGACTAGAAGCGGGTAATGAGCAGTTCTTC.

This clonotype has only a few counts. The chain carries TRBV2 and TRBJ2-7; D may correspond to TRBD1 or TRBD2 (5 bases each). In germline, CDR1 is SNHLY, CDR2 FYNNEI. This CDR3 region has 13 residues. Trimming shortened V by 8 bases and J by 4 bases, and 15 bases separated the two germline ends. CDR3 loop: CASGDRGEYEQYF. The CDR3, as DNA: TGTGCCAGCGGGGATCGAGGGGAGTACGAGCAGTACTTC. Using reference TRBV2 and TRBJ2-7 for the parts outside the CDR3, the full variable domain is EPEVTQTPSHQVTQMGQEVILRCVPISNHLYFYWYRQILGQKVEFLVSFYNNEISEKSEIFDDQFSVERPDGSNFTLKIRSTKLEDSAMYFCASGDRGEYEQYFGPGTRLTVT.

This rearrangement joins TRBV15 to TRBJ2-2, with a weak D call TRBD2 (7 bases). CDR1 and CDR2 (germline): LNHNV, YYDKDF (reference sequence). CDR3 length: 17 residues. V lost 0 bases, J lost 2 bases, and 13 bases lay in between. The CDR3 spells CATSREGGGHNTGELFF. CDR3 in DNA: TGTGCCACCAGCAGAGAAGGCGGGGGCCATAACACCGGGGAGCTGTTTTTT.

The chain links TRBV27 to TRBJ1-2; 8 bases match TRBD1. The J segment lost 8 bases and the V segment lost 3 bases, leaving 14 bases of the junction unmatched. Germline V gives CDR1 MNHEY, CDR2 SMNVEV (reference sequence). The length of the CDR3 is 16 residues. The DNA of the CDR3 is TGTGCCAGCAGTTTGGGGGCAGGGGGCAACAGAGGAGGCTACACCTTC. Residues: CASSLGAGGNRGGYTF.

CDR3: CASSPPQGAVTQYF. CDR3 DNA: TGTGCCAGCTCACCGCCCCAGGGGGCGGTGACCCAGTACTTC. This chain links TRBV18 with TRBJ2-5; 8 nucleotides agree with TRBD1. This CDR3 region has 14 residues. Germline CDR1 KGHSH, CDR2 LQKENI. V shed 3 bases, J shed 7 bases, and the junction held 7 bases outside the gene matches.

This clonotype was recorded at least ten times. This sequence joins TRBV2 and TRBJ2-7; either TRBD1 or TRBD2 may supply D (6 bases each). V shed 4 bases and J shed 6 bases, with 19 bases lying between them. The CDR3 is 15 amino acids. Germline CDR1 reads SNHLY; CDR2 reads FYNNEI. This CDR3 reads CASSAFGGGSGEQYF. The CDR3 DNA reads as TGTGCCAGCAGTGCGTTCGGAGGGGGTTCCGGCGAGCAGTACTTC.

The rearrangement joins TRBV5-1 to TRBJ2-5; 9 bases agree with TRBD1. CDR3 size: 15 residues. J gave up 2 bases and V 3 bases, and 5 bases lay outside the gene matches. Germline CDR1 and CDR2: SGHRS and YFSETQ. CDR3 residues: CASSSLGTGQETQYF. The CDR3 DNA reads as TGCGCCAGCAGCTCGTTAGGGACAGGGCAAGAGACCCAGTACTTC. Full variable domain (rest looked up from reference TRBV5-1 and TRBJ2-5): KAGVTQTPRYLIKTRGQQVTLSCSPISGHRSVSWYQQTPGQGLQFLFEYFSETQRNKGNFPGRFSGRQFSNSRSEMNVSTLELGDSALYLCASSSLGTGQETQYFGPGTRLLVL.

This sequence joins TRBV5-1 and TRBJ2-1; weak D call: TRBD2 (5 bases). V was cut by 3 bases and J by 5 bases, with 15 bases left in between. The germline CDR1 and CDR2 sequences are SGHRS and YFSETQ. The CDR3 spans 15 residues. CDR3 nucleotides: TGCGCCAGCAGCTCGGCATCGGCCGGGAACAATGAGCAGTTCTTC. Translating gives CASSSASAGNNEQFF.

This clonotype was detected only a few times. The CDR3 protein is CASSPLEPGALAKNIQYF. In DNA, the CDR3 is TGTGCCAGCAGCCCATTAGAACCCGGAGCGCTAGCCAAAAACATTCAGTACTTC. The gene calls are TRBV7-6 and TRBJ2-4; D remains unclear. V was trimmed by 5 bases and J by 0 bases, leaving 20 bases between them. Germline V CDR1 and CDR2: SGHVS, FNYEAQ. CDR3 size: 18 residues.

This chain uses TRBV18 with TRBJ1-2, with unresolved D. Germline CDR1 reads KGHSH; CDR2 reads LQKENI. V was trimmed by 6 bases and J by 5 bases, leaving 10 bases between them. CDR3 length equals 12 residues. CDR3 bases: TGTGCCAGCTCGGAGCGGGTTTATGGCTACACCTTC. This sequence encodes CASSERVYGYTF.